This T cell receptor (beta chain) was recorded in a study of blood T cells in healthy people across ages. Germline CDR1 and CDR2: LGHNA and YSLEER. V was clipped by 0 bases and J by 6 bases; unmatched bases: 7. CDR3 length: 16 residues. Findings and caveats of the study: Getting older went along with TCR beta diversity per million T cells dropping roughly linearly. Calculation of diversity from one million T cells yielded estimates considered to be underestimates.

Notes on this clonotype: What it binds is not known.

The use of a sample-barcoded 5' primer and a J-beta primer mix characterized a second PCR of roughly 7 to 11 cycles. Via MiXCR, TCRdb re-called the 5' RACE reads, giving one row per CDR3 protein. The top ten hold 7.7% of the sample, which has about 1,800,000 distinct CDR3 sequences, 25% to 30% seen once. The sample consisted of blood. V and J are TRBV4-3 and TRBJ2-2, with TRBD2 identical over 7 bases. The source of this sequence is a woman in her 30s in good health. Here the CDR3 reads CASSQDIGLGPGELFF. The CDR3 DNA reads TGCGCCAGCAGCCAAGACATCGGACTAGGCCCCGGGGAGCTGTTTTTT.